The clone carrying this TCR beta chain has at least ten counts. V was clipped by 1 base and J by 3 bases, with 9 bases between them. The CDR3 has 14 amino acids. The sample comes from a study of identical twins. MiXCR, applied by TCRdb to the 5' RACE reads, yields one record per CDR3 protein. The sample lists hundreds of thousands of distinct CDR3 sequences; 20% to 25% were seen once. These same records also appear under a second study, on T cells expressing NK-cell markers.

This TCR derives from a woman aged 18-29 years in good health. The sample consisted of CD4+ T cells sorted from blood. The gene calls are TRBV12-3 or TRBV12-4 and TRBJ1-1, with D unclear. The CDR3 DNA is TGTGCCAGCAGTTTAGTGGGATATGACACTGAAGCTTTCTTT. Encoded protein: CASSLVGYDTEAFF.